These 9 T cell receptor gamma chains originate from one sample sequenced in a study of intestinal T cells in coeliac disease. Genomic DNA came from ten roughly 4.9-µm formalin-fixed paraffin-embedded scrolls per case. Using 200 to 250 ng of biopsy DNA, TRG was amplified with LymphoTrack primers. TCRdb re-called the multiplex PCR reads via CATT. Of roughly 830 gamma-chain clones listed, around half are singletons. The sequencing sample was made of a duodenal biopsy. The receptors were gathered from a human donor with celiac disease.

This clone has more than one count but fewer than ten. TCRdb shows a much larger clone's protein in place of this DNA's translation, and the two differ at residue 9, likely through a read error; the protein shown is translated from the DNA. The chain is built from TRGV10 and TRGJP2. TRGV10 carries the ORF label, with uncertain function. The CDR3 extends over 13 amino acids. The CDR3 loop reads CAASNSSDRIKTF. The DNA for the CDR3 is TGTGCTGCGTCCAATAGTAGTGATCGGATCAAGACGTTT.

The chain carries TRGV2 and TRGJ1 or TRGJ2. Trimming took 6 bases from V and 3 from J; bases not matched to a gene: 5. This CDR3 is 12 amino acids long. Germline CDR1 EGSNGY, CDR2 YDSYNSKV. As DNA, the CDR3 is TGTGCCACCTGGACGTTTTATTATAAGAAACTCTTT. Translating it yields CATWTFYYKKLF.

This CDR3 is CATWDGPLAIDKKLF. As DNA, the CDR3 is TGTGCCACCTGGGATGGGCCACTTGCTATTGATAAGAAACTCTTT. V and J are TRGV4 and TRGJ1 or TRGJ2. The CDR3 sequence is 15 residues long. Losses at the gene ends were 0 bases for V and 8 bases for J; bases not matched to a gene: 13. Germline CDR1 is EGSTGY and CDR2 is YDSYTSSV.

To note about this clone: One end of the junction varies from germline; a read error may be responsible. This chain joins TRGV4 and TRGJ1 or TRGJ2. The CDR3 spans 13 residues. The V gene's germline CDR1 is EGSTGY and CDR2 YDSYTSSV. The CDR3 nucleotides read TGTGCCCCAGGCCCATCGAATTATTACAAGAAACTCTTT. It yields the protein CAPGPSNYYKKLF.

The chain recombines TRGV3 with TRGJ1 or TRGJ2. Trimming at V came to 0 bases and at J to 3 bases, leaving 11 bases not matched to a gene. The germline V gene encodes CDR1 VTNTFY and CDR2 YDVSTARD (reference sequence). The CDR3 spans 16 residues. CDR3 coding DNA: TGTGCCACCTGGGACAGGAATGGTATCGTTTATTATAAGAAACTCTTT. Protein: CATWDRNGIVYYKKLF.

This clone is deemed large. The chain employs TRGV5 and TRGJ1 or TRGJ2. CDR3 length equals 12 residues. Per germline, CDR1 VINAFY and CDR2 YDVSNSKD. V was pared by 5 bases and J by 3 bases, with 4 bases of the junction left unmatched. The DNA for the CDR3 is TGTGCCACCTGGGCCCTTTATTATAAGAAACTCTTT. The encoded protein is CATWALYYKKLF.

CDR3 protein: CADWSPEIYYKKLF. For the CDR3, the DNA is TGTGCCGACTGGAGCCCGGAAATTTATTATAAGAAACTCTTT. The chain employs TRGV2 and TRGJ1 or TRGJ2. Germline lookup yields CDR1 EGSNGY and CDR2 YDSYNSKV. The CDR3 totals 14 residues. V dropped 12 bases and J dropped 3; count of bases not matched to a gene: 17.

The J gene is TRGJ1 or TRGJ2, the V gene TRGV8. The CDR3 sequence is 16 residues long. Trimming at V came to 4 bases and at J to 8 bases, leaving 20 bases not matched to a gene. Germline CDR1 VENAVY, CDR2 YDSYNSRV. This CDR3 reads CATWDPAGSKTDKKLF. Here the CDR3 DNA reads TGTGCCACCTGGGACCCCGCAGGGAGCAAAACTGATAAGAAACTCTTT.

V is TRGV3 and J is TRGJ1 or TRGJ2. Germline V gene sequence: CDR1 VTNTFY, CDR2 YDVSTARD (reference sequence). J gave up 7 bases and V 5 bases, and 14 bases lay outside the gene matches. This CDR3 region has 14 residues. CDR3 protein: CATWGQAGPYKKLF. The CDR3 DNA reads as TGTGCCACCTGGGGACAGGCGGGGCCATATAAGAAACTCTTT.